One and the same sample provided the 27 T cell receptor beta chains below, sequenced in a study of CD8 T cells in ankylosing spondylitis. These receptors lack a known antigen. Study-wide results and caveats: A motif of 7 to 9 highly homologous TCR beta variants was seen as apparently characteristic of ankylosing spondylitis blood.

TCRdb redid the calling of the 5' RACE reads with MiXCR, one entry per CDR3 protein. The sample includes 200,000 to 250,000 distinct CDR3 sequences, around 7.9% of them seen just once. The sample was blood, either unsorted or a sorted T cell fraction (not recorded which). These receptors all stem from a male donor with ankylosing spondylitis.

There are many counts of this clonotype. The rearrangement uses TRBV4-3 and TRBJ2-1, with D perhaps TRBD2 (5 bases). The CDR3 consists of 18 residues. Germline CDR1 LGHNA, CDR2 YSLEER. The V and J ends lost 4 bases and 0 bases respectively, with 19 bases between them. CDR3 DNA: TGCGCCAGCAGCCTGGAGGCCTCGGTCGGGTTCTCCTACAATGAGCAGTTCTTC. It yields the protein CASSLEASVGFSYNEQFF.

This clonotype was observed a handful of times. The chain uses TRBV20-1 and TRBJ2-7; 8 nucleotides align to TRBD2. There are 14 residues in the CDR3. J lost 2 bases, V lost 6 bases, and 9 bases had no gene match. Germline V gene sequence: CDR1 DFQATT, CDR2 SNEGSKA (reference sequence). The CDR3 DNA reads as TGCAGTGCCCAGAGGCTAGCGGGCCCCTACGAGCAGTACTTC. Its translation: CSAQRLAGPYEQYF.

This clonotype was recorded a few times. This chain connects TRBV27 to TRBJ2-7, with 11 bases matching TRBD2. The trim removed 6 bases at V and 3 bases at J, leaving 4 bases unmatched. This CDR3 contains 14 residues. The germline CDR1 and CDR2 sequences are MNHEY and SMNVEV (reference sequence). The CDR3 loop is CASSGTSGFYEQYF. The CDR3 DNA sequence: TGTGCCAGCAGCGGGACTAGCGGTTTCTACGAGCAGTACTTC.

This clonotype was observed many times. The genes are TRBV4-3 and TRBJ1-2; 12 nucleotides agree with TRBD1. Germline V lookup: CDR1 LGHNA, CDR2 YSLEER. This CDR3 spans 19 amino acids. Unmatched junction bases numbered 12, after V lost 0 bases and J lost 4 bases. CDR3 nucleotide sequence: TGCGCCAGCAGCCAAGATCGGGTTGGAGGGACAGGGGGCGGCTATGGCTACACCTTC. Its translation: CASSQDRVGGTGGGYGYTF.

This clonotype was detected only a few times. V is TRBV3-1 and J is TRBJ2-7; D not resolved. CDR1 and CDR2 from the germline V gene are LGHDT and YNNKEL (reference sequence). The CDR3 has 15 residues. Trimming removed 4 bases from V and 0 bases from J, with 13 bases in between. Here the CDR3 reads CASSLGQHSSYEQYF. CDR3 bases: TGTGCCAGCAGCCTCGGGCAGCACAGCTCCTACGAGCAGTACTTC.

The rearrangement links TRBV21-1 to TRBJ2-7; the D call of TRBD1 is as the table states it, not checked on the DNA. TRBV21-1 is noted as a pseudogene. The length of the CDR3 is 15 residues. The CDR3 nucleotides are TGTGCCAGCAGCAAAGTGGAGGGGCGCCTCTACGAGCAGTACTTC. This translates into CASSKVEGRLYEQYF.

This clonotype was seen ten or more times. This chain joins TRBV7-9 and TRBJ2-1, with D tentatively TRBD2 (5 bases). CDR3 length: 15 residues. Germline CDR1 SEHNR, CDR2 FQNEAQ (reference sequence). The V and J ends lost 0 bases and 0 bases respectively, with 6 bases between them. The CDR3 DNA reads as TGTGCCAGCAGCTTAGCGGGAGCCTCCTACAATGAGCAGTTCTTC. This encodes CASSLAGASYNEQFF.

The J gene is TRBJ2-5, the V gene TRBV15, with D possibly being TRBD2 (5 bases). The germline V and J ends were trimmed by 0 bases and 5 bases, with 13 bases remaining between them. Germline CDR1 and CDR2: LNHNV and YYDKDF (reference sequence). This CDR3 region has 15 residues. The CDR3 DNA is TGTGCCACCAGCAGAGATGTGCGGGTTTTGGAGACCCAGTACTTC. Its translation is CATSRDVRVLETQYF.

The sample holds many counts of this clonotype. This chain uses TRBV21-1 with TRBJ2-3; the table's TRBD2 call for D was not verified on the DNA. TRBV21-1 is annotated as a pseudogene. The CDR3 contains 14 residues. The chain's CDR3 is CASTLRRGQSTQYF. CDR3 DNA: TGTGCCAGCACCCTAAGGAGGGGACAGAGTACGCAGTATTTT.

This clonotype was recorded at least ten times. The V call is TRBV11-2, the J call TRBJ2-7, with D unclear. From germline, CDR1 is SGHAT and CDR2 FQNNGV. This CDR3 region has 13 residues. V dropped 8 bases and J dropped 1 base, with 12 bases sitting between them. Written as DNA, the CDR3 is TGTGCCAGCGGACGACTTACATCCTACGAGCAGTACTTC. This sequence encodes CASGRLTSYEQYF. Variable domain in full (rest from reference TRBV11-2 and TRBJ2-7): EAGVAQSPRYKIIEKRQSVAFWCNPISGHATLYWYQQILGQGPKLLIQFQNNGVVDDSQLPKDRFSAERLKGVDSTLKIQPAKLEDSAVYLCASGRLTSYEQYFGPGTRLTVT.

The chain carries TRBV19 and TRBJ2-7; no firm D call. The germline V gene encodes CDR1 LNHDA and CDR2 SQIVND (reference sequence). Trimming cost V 3 bases and J 3 bases, with 12 bases left between them. This CDR3 contains 14 residues. CDR3 coding DNA: TGTGCCAGTAGTATGGCCGGATTACGCTACGAGCAGTACTTC. Protein product: CASSMAGLRYEQYF. The full variable domain, with the rest looked up from reference TRBV19 and TRBJ2-7, is DGGITQSPKYLFRKEGQNVTLSCEQNLNHDAMYWYRQDPGQGLRLIYYSQIVNDFQKGDIAEGYSVSREKKESFPLTVTSAQKNPTAFYLCASSMAGLRYEQYFGPGTRLTVT.

The J gene is TRBJ1-1, the V gene TRBV19; 8 bases fit TRBD1. The CDR3 length is 13 residues. V lost 3 bases and J lost 6; bases outside the gene matches: 3. Germline CDR1 is LNHDA and CDR2 is SQIVND (reference sequence). In DNA form, the CDR3 reads TGTGCCAGTAGTATGGGACAGGCCCCTGAAGCTTTCTTT. Protein sequence: CASSMGQAPEAFF.

This clonotype has a count of ten or more. The genes are TRBV12-3 or TRBV12-4 and TRBJ2-7, with no clear D. The CDR3 sequence is 13 residues long. Trimming left V 3 bases short and J 3 bases short, with 9 bases between. Here the CDR3 reads CASSFGRLYEQYF. The CDR3 DNA sequence: TGTGCCAGCAGTTTCGGACGGCTCTACGAGCAGTACTTC.

This clonotype was seen ten or more times. The chain carries TRBV2 and TRBJ2-5, with a weak D call TRBD1 (5 bases). The CDR3 covers 13 residues. CDR1 is SNHLY and CDR2 is FYNNEI in the germline V gene. V shed 7 bases and J shed 4 bases, with 13 bases lying between them. The DNA for the CDR3 is TGTGCCAGCAAAGGGGCCCGAGGAGAGACCCAGTACTTC. It is translated as CASKGARGETQYF.

In its sample, this clonotype was seen many times. The V and J genes are TRBV7-9 and TRBJ2-3; D remains ambiguous. The CDR3 runs 12 residues. V shed 3 bases and J shed 9 bases, with 10 bases lying between them. CDR1 and CDR2 from the germline V gene are SEHNR and FQNEAQ (reference sequence). CDR3 DNA: TGTGCCAGCAGCTTCTTCCCCCGCACGCAGTATTTT. It translates to CASSFFPRTQYF.

This rearrangement joins TRBV6-5 to TRBJ2-7, with D hard to call. The CDR3 is made up of 12 amino acids. V lost 8 bases to trimming and J lost 6 bases, with 14 bases between them. CDR1 MNHEY and CDR2 SVGAGI come from the germline V gene. CDR3 sequence (DNA): TGTGCCAGCGCGGCGGAGACGGGCGAGCAGTACTTC. This encodes CASAAETGEQYF.

This clonotype was detected ten times or more. J is TRBJ1-2 and V is TRBV5-1; D perhaps matches TRBD1 (6 bases). V was clipped by 2 bases and J by 4 bases, with 18 bases between them. Looked up from germline, CDR1 is SGHRS and CDR2 is YFSETQ. The CDR3 covers 16 residues. CDR3 protein: CASSFARRDTAYGYTF. The CDR3 DNA reads TGCGCCAGCAGCTTTGCCCGTCGGGACACCGCCTATGGCTACACCTTC.

The CDR3: CSANGAGYYEQYF. CDR3 nucleotides: TGCAGTGCTAATGGAGCGGGATATTACGAGCAGTACTTC. This chain links TRBV20-1 with TRBJ2-7; 7 bases line up with TRBD2. The length of the CDR3 is 13 residues. J gave up 4 bases and V 4 bases, and 7 bases lay outside the gene matches. Germline assignment: CDR1 DFQATT and CDR2 SNEGSKA (reference sequence).

At least ten counts were recorded for this clonotype. The chain employs TRBV12-3 or TRBV12-4 and TRBJ1-4, with D possibly TRBD1 on 6 matching bases. V shed 6 bases and J shed 7 bases, with 15 bases lying between them. The CDR3 length is 14 residues. This CDR3 reads CASSGGGLGEKLFF. In nucleotides, the CDR3 is TGTGCCAGCAGCGGAGGGGGGCTGGGTGAAAAACTGTTTTTT.

This clonotype has a handful of counts. This chain joins TRBV6-1 and TRBJ1-1; D unclear. Between the trimmed V and J ends, which lost 10 bases and 0 bases, there was a span of 15 bases. The CDR3 sequence is 14 residues long. Germline values: CDR1 MNHNS, CDR2 SASEGT. Here the CDR3 DNA reads TGTGCCACTGCTCGCGTGCCAGTGAACACTGAAGCTTTCTTT. Protein sequence: CATARVPVNTEAFF.

This clonotype was detected ten times or more. The chain combines TRBV20-1 with TRBJ2-7; 8 bases fit TRBD2. The CDR3 contains 15 residues. With V trimmed by 0 bases and J by 4 bases, 8 bases remained unmatched. Germline CDR1 reads DFQATT; CDR2 reads SNEGSKA (reference sequence). In nucleotides, the CDR3 is TGCAGTGCTAGAGACTTAGCGGGACTACCGTACGAGCAGTACTTC. Encoded protein: CSARDLAGLPYEQYF.

This clonotype showed up many times. The chain has TRBV29-1 and TRBJ2-7, with 8 positions matching TRBD1. J gave up 6 bases and V 4 bases, and 5 bases lay outside the gene matches. This CDR3 region has 12 residues. Germline loops: CDR1 SQVTM, CDR2 ANQGSEA. CDR3 region: CSVVQGVGEQYF. The CDR3 nucleotides read TGCAGCGTTGTACAGGGGGTAGGCGAGCAGTACTTC.

This clonotype was counted only a few times. The V call is TRBV4-2, the J call TRBJ2-6, with 9 bases lining up with TRBD2. J gave up 0 bases and V 2 bases, and 8 bases lay outside the gene matches. This CDR3 has 19 residues. Germline V gives CDR1 LGHNA, CDR2 YNFKEQ. The CDR3 sequence is CASSQRPGLALSGANVLTF. Here the CDR3 DNA reads TGTGCCAGCAGCCAAAGACCGGGACTAGCCCTCTCTGGGGCCAACGTCCTGACTTTC.

This clonotype was counted at least ten times. This chain joins TRBV13 and TRBJ1-1; maybe TRBD1 (5 bases). CDR1 is PRHDT, CDR2 FYEKMQ, per germline (reference sequence). Deletions cut 5 bases from V and 5 bases from J, with 12 bases between. CDR3 length: 13 amino acids. CDR3 protein: CASSQGGGTEAFF. As DNA, the CDR3 is TGTGCCAGCAGCCAGGGTGGGGGAACTGAAGCTTTCTTT.

This clonotype showed up many times. V gene TRBV7-9 combines with J gene TRBJ1-1, with TRBD1 matching 8 bases. Unmatched junction bases numbered 6, after V lost 5 bases and J lost 4 bases. Germline V gene sequence: CDR1 SEHNR, CDR2 FQNEAQ (reference sequence). This CDR3 is built from 14 residues. CDR3 amino acids: CASSTPDRATEAFF. The DNA of the CDR3 is TGTGCCAGCAGCACCCCGGACAGGGCCACTGAAGCTTTCTTT. The whole variable domain, filled in from reference TRBV7-9 and TRBJ1-1, reads DTGVSQNPRHKITKRGQNVTFRCDPISEHNRLYWYRQTLGQGPEFLTYFQNEAQLEKSRLLSDRFSAERPKGSFSTLEIQRTEQGDSAMYLCASSTPDRATEAFFGQGTRLTVV.

This clonotype was seen at least ten times. The chain combines TRBV6-1 with TRBJ2-3; D is tentatively TRBD1 or TRBD2 (5 bases each). The germline gives CDR1 MNHNS, CDR2 SASEGT. CDR3 length: 14 amino acids. Between the trimmed V and J ends, which lost 7 bases and 2 bases, there was a span of 13 bases. The chain's CDR3 is CASTGDGSTDTQYF. CDR3 nucleotides: TGTGCCAGCACCGGGGACGGATCCACAGATACGCAGTATTTT.

This clonotype was picked up many times. The V gene is TRBV6-2 or TRBV6-3, the J gene TRBJ2-4; D might be TRBD1 (5 bases). This CDR3 spans 14 amino acids. Trimming removed 2 bases at V and 13 bases at J, with 18 bases between. CDR1 is MNHEY, CDR2 SVGEGT, per germline. This chain's CDR3 is CASSYPRKATEQYF. In DNA form, the CDR3 reads TGTGCCAGCAGTTACCCCCGAAAGGCGACAGAGCAGTACTTC.